Sequencing of this TCR beta chain was carried out in a study of siplizumab effects on memory and regulatory T cells. TCRdb's table, derived via immunoSEQ multiplex PCR, lists solely in-frame clones and lacks some. The sample includes about 100,000 clones, approximately 90% of them seen just once. This CDR3 is 19 amino acids long. Unmatched junction bases numbered 7, after V lost 1 base and J lost 1 base. The V gene's germline CDR1 is MGHRA and CDR2 YSYEKL. Turning to this clone: Its antigen is not known.

General study results and limits: Unstimulated naive T cells seemed to show more diversity than memory cells did, and they also seemed to be among the major contributors to the alloresponse.

This sequence was found in a human donor in good health. Sequenced material: Tregs sorted from blood. The chain links TRBV4-1 to TRBJ2-3, with 14 bases lining up with TRBD2. As DNA, the CDR3 is TGCGCCAGCAGCCAAGCCCCGGGACTAGCGGGAGTTGGCACAGATACGCAGTATTTT. This gives the protein CASSQAPGLAGVGTDTQYF.